A selection of T cell receptor beta chains follows, all from one sample in a study of T cell repertoires in cytomegalovirus infection. One entry per CDR3 protein, called by TCRdb with MiXCR from the reads. The sample carries 510,000 or so distinct CDR3 sequences, more than 25% recorded once. The sample comprised PBMCs. The source is a human donor in good health (CMV status not recorded). Some clones in this sample may be carry-over from other donors' samples. Both conserved end residues are part of each CDR3. D genes are given only for firm matches. Expanded clones are given a class, and other clones once, few, many or no size at all.

>few|TRBD1|TRBV10-3|TRBJ1-1
CAAQGEPRNTEAFF
TGTGCCGCACAGGGGGAACCACGGAACACTGAAGCTTTCTTT
>few|TRBD2|TRBV19|TRBJ2-2
CASSIDPGGRVLRELFF
TGTGCCAGTAGTATAGACCCAGGCGGGAGGGTTCTCCGGGAGCTGTTTTTT
>.|.|TRBV4-3|TRBJ2-1
CASSQDLRGWGSYNEQFF
TGCGCCAGCAGCCAAGATCTTCGCGGGTGGGGCTCCTACAATGAGCAGTTCTTC
>.|.|TRBV2|TRBJ1-1
CASRDWGRAQNTEAFF
TGTGCCAGCAGGGATTGGGGCCGGGCTCAGAACACTGAAGCTTTCTTT
>.|.|TRBV20-1|TRBJ1-2
CSARDRRLGTSYGYTF
TGCAGTGCTAGAGATAGGAGACTGGGCACCTCCTATGGCTACACCTTC
>.|TRBD1|TRBV9|TRBJ2-1
CASSAQTGYEQFF
TGTGCCAGCAGCGCCCAGACAGGGTATGAGCAGTTCTTC
>.|TRBD1|TRBV7-9|TRBJ2-1
CASSSFPGTGWDNEQFF
TGTGCCAGCAGCTCCTTTCCAGGGACAGGGTGGGACAATGAGCAGTTCTTC
>.|TRBD2|TRBV11-3|TRBJ2-3
CASRGGAGVSTDTQYF
TGTGCCAGCAGAGGCGGAGCGGGAGTCAGCACAGATACGCAGTATTTT
>.|.|TRBV11-2|TRBJ2-1
CASSLVRSPYNEQFF
TGTGCCAGCAGCTTAGTACGGTCCCCCTACAATGAGCAGTTCTTC
>few|.|TRBV7-9|TRBJ2-1
CASSLAAGWGNEQFF
TGTGCCAGCAGCTTAGCGGCCGGGTGGGGCAATGAGCAGTTCTTC
>.|.|TRBV6-2/TRBV6-3|TRBJ2-5
CASSYSDRTRAETQYF
TGTGCCAGCAGTTACTCGGATCGGACCCGCGCAGAGACCCAGTACTTC
>many|TRBD1|TRBV7-2|TRBJ2-7
CASSKDRAVSYEQYF
TGTGCCAGCAGCAAGGACAGGGCTGTGTCATACGAGCAGTACTTC
>.|.|TRBV27|TRBJ1-6
CASSPPVGELHF
TGTGCCAGCAGCCCCCCCGTGGGCGAACTCCACTTT
>many|TRBD2|TRBV7-2|TRBJ2-1
CASSPGLAGGLNEQFF
TGTGCCAGCAGCCCAGGCCTAGCGGGAGGTCTAAATGAGCAGTTCTTC
>few|.|TRBV6-2/TRBV6-3|TRBJ1-2
CASSHSSGYTF
TGTGCCAGCAGTCATTCCTCTGGCTACACCTTC
>.|.|TRBV28|TRBJ1-2
CASLTGPEGYTF
TGTGCCAGTCTTACAGGGCCGGAAGGCTACACCTTC